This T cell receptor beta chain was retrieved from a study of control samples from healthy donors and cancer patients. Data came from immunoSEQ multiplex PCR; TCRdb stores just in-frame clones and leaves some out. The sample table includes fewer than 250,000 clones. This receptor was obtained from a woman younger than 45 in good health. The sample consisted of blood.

CDR3 in DNA: TGTGCCAGCACATATTCAGGGGAGGTCGTCGGAAAACTGTTTTTT. Protein sequence: CASTYSGEVVGKLFF. V gene TRBV11-2 combines with J gene TRBJ1-4, with a weak D call TRBD1 (6 bases). Germline V lookup: CDR1 SGHAT, CDR2 FQNNGV. This CDR3 has 15 residues. The V end lost 7 bases, the J end lost 10 bases, and 22 bases lay between the germline ends. The variable domain in full, with the rest retrieved from reference TRBV11-2 and TRBJ1-4, is EAGVAQSPRYKIIEKRQSVAFWCNPISGHATLYWYQQILGQGPKLLIQFQNNGVVDDSQLPKDRFSAERLKGVDSTLKIQPAKLEDSAVYLCASTYSGEVVGKLFFGSGTQLSVL.